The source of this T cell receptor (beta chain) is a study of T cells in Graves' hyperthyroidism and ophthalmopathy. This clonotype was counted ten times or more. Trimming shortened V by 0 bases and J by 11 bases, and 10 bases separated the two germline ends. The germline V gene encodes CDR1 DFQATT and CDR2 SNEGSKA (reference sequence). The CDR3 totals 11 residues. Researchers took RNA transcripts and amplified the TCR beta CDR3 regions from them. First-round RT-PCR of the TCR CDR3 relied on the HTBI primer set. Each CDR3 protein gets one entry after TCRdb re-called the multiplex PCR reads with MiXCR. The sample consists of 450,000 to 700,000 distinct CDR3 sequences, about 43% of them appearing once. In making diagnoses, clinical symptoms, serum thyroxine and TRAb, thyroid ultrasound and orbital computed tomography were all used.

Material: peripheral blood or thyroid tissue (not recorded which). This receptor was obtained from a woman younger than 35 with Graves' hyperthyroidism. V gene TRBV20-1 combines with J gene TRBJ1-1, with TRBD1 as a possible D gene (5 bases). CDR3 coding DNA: TGCAGTGCTAGAGAACAGCGGGGGGCTTTCTTT. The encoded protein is CSAREQRGAFF.